One and the same sample provided the 13 T cell receptor beta chains below, sequenced in a study of cytomegalovirus exposure and HLA in healthy donors. In the PCR, 60 Vbeta and 13 Jbeta primers were used. Method: immunoSEQ multiplex PCR; TCRdb's copy keeps in-frame clones and lacks some. The sample yields 110,000 to 150,000 clones, just under 70% seen once. Sequencing input: PBMCs. The source of these receptors is a man aged 55 to 70 in good health and CMV-seronegative.

The J gene is TRBJ2-7, the V gene TRBV13; TRBD1 aligns across 8 bases. Germline CDR1 reads PRHDT; CDR2 reads FYEKMQ (reference sequence). After removal of 5 bases from V and 1 base from J, the junction contained 7 bases not matched to a gene. The CDR3 has 15 residues. The CDR3 DNA reads TGTGCCAGCAGCCCCAGGACAGGGCGTTCCTACGAGCAGTACTTC. Translated, it gives CASSPRTGRSYEQYF.

The chain uses TRBV5-4 and TRBJ2-7, with 9 bases aligning to TRBD2. The CDR3 has 14 amino acids. CDR1 and CDR2 (germline): SGHNT, YYREEE (reference sequence). The V gene end was trimmed by 2 bases and the J gene end by 7 bases; junction bases not matched to a gene: 7. The CDR3 nucleotides read TGTGCCAGCAGCTTCGGTCTAGCGGGAACAGAGCAGTACTTC. The encoded protein is CASSFGLAGTEQYF.

The CDR3 DNA sequence: TGTGCCATCAGTGGGGGAGGAGGGGTTAATCAGCCCCAGCATTTT. Translating gives CAISGGGGVNQPQHF. This sequence joins TRBV10-3 and TRBJ1-5; the D gene is possibly TRBD1 (5 bases). Trimming stripped 4 bases from V and 4 bases from J, with 14 bases between. The CDR3 runs to 15 residues. CDR1 is ENHRY and CDR2 is SYGVKD in the germline V gene.

The V gene is TRBV27, the J gene TRBJ2-7; TRBD2 might be the D (6 bases). Germline CDR1 and CDR2: MNHEY and SMNVEV (reference sequence). This CDR3 spans 15 amino acids. V was cut by 6 bases and J by 2 bases, with 17 bases left in between. The CDR3 DNA reads as TGTGCCAGCAGCCCTTGGGCGGGGAGCCCCTACGAGCAGTACTTC. Residues: CASSPWAGSPYEQYF.

V and J are TRBV4-1 and TRBJ2-7; 7 positions match TRBD2. V shed 4 bases, J shed 4 bases, and the junction held 7 bases outside the gene matches. This CDR3 contains 14 residues. CDR1 is MGHRA, CDR2 YSYEKL, per germline. CDR3 protein: CASSRGTIGYEQYF. The DNA for the CDR3 is TGCGCCAGCAGCCGGGGGACTATCGGTTACGAGCAGTACTTC.

The chain employs TRBV6-5 and TRBJ2-7; weak D call: TRBD1 (5 bases). The V gene lost 6 bases and the J gene lost 3 bases, with 12 bases spanning the gap. Germline-derived CDR1 and CDR2 are MNHEY and SVGAGI. The CDR3 consists of 13 residues. The CDR3 protein is CASSRQRDYEQYF. CDR3 bases: TGTGCCAGCAGCCGACAGCGAGACTACGAGCAGTACTTC.

V gene TRBV5-1 combines with J gene TRBJ1-1, with D maybe TRBD1 (5 bases). The CDR3 loop spans 15 amino acids. V was trimmed by 2 bases and J by 4 bases, leaving 15 bases between them. CDR1 and CDR2 from the germline V gene are SGHRS and YFSETQ. CDR3 bases: TGCGCCAGCAGCTTAGGAGAGGGGCGGGGCACTGAAGCTTTCTTT. This sequence encodes CASSLGEGRGTEAFF.

A few counts support this clone. This sequence joins TRBV2 and TRBJ1-5; no clear D gene. Germline values: CDR1 SNHLY, CDR2 FYNNEI. The V end was cut by 7 bases, the J end by 2 bases, with 9 bases between. The CDR3 is 13 residues long. In nucleotides, the CDR3 is TGTGCCAGCAAGGTGGGAGGCAATCAGCCCCAGCATTTT. Translation gives CASKVGGNQPQHF.

This chain links TRBV7-7 with TRBJ2-2; D is unclear. This CDR3 region has 16 residues. The germline CDR1 and CDR2 sequences are SSHAT and FNYEAQ (reference sequence). V was cut by 0 bases and J by 1 base, with 9 bases left in between. CDR3 in amino acids: CASSLAPTRNTGELFF. In nucleotides, the CDR3 is TGTGCCAGCAGCTTAGCTCCAACACGGAACACCGGGGAGCTGTTTTTT.

The chain couples TRBV9 to TRBJ2-2; 7 bases are shared with TRBD2. Germline assignment: CDR1 SGDLS and CDR2 YYNGEE. J gave up 5 bases and V 4 bases, and 8 bases lay outside the gene matches. This CDR3 has 15 residues. Here the CDR3 DNA reads TGTGCCAGCAGCTGGGGGGGGAGTGGGACCGGGGAGCTGTTTTTT. It is translated as CASSWGGSGTGELFF.

The chain employs TRBV6-4 and TRBJ2-2, with 8 bases matching TRBD2. The CDR3 runs 14 residues. J was trimmed by 4 bases and V by 2 bases; bases with no gene match: 0. The germline V gene has CDR1 MRHNA and CDR2 SNTAGT. The CDR3 loop is CASSDAGGTGELFF. The DNA of the CDR3 is TGTGCCAGCAGTGACGCGGGGGGCACCGGGGAGCTGTTTTTT.

The DNA for the CDR3 is TGTGCCAGCAGCGTAGAGTGGTCAACTAGCACAGATACGCAGTATTTT. This translates into CASSVEWSTSTDTQYF. This chain links TRBV9 with TRBJ2-3; D uncertain. V lost 0 bases to trimming and J lost 0 bases, with 11 bases between them. Germline V gives CDR1 SGDLS, CDR2 YYNGEE. The CDR3 is 16 amino acids.

The chain couples TRBV19 to TRBJ1-5; TRBD1 might be the D (6 bases). The V gene's germline CDR1 is LNHDA and CDR2 SQIVND (reference sequence). This CDR3 has 17 amino acids. Trimming removed 1 base at V and 4 bases at J, with 17 bases between. As DNA, the CDR3 is TGTGCCAGTAGTATAGCTTTCAGGGCAGGGGATAATCAGCCCCAGCATTTT. Its protein is CASSIAFRAGDNQPQHF.